Below, 26 T cell receptor beta chains from the same sample are listed, as sequenced in a study of blood T cell repertoires in COVID-19. Assay: immunoSEQ multiplex PCR; the TCRdb copy retains only in-frame clones and omits some. The data show about 180,000 clones, around 83% seen once. Sample: peripheral blood. Source of these receptors: a woman aged 70-85 years with COVID-19, enrolled during active disease.

The rearrangement joins TRBV28 to TRBJ2-7; 9 nucleotides agree with TRBD1. CDR1 and CDR2 from the germline V gene are MDHEN and SYDVKM. This CDR3 region has 16 residues. Unmatched junction bases numbered 12, after V lost 7 bases and J lost 2 bases. The CDR3 region has the DNA TGTGCCAGCACCCTAACCGGGACAGGGAGTCCCTACGAGCAGTACTTC. Amino acids: CASTLTGTGSPYEQYF.

This clone was observed a handful of times. The V gene is TRBV6-4, the J gene TRBJ1-5; 8 nucleotides match TRBD1. This CDR3 spans 16 amino acids. With 6 bases clipped from V and 2 bases from J, the junction kept 9 bases outside the gene matches. Germline V gene data show CDR1 as MRHNA and CDR2 as SNTAGT. Here the CDR3 reads CASSLKQGEGNQPQHF. CDR3 bases: TGTGCCAGCAGCCTCAAACAGGGGGAGGGCAATCAGCCCCAGCATTTT.

The chain links TRBV5-1 to TRBJ2-1, with 8 bases that match TRBD2. V dropped 0 bases and J dropped 5; count of bases not matched to a gene: 4. CDR1 is SGHRS, CDR2 YFSETQ, per germline. This CDR3 has 15 residues. CDR3 sequence: CASSLEPGGDNEQFF. CDR3 nucleotides: TGCGCCAGCAGCTTGGAGCCGGGAGGGGACAATGAGCAGTTCTTC.

V is TRBV6-5 and J is TRBJ1-2, with TRBD1 matching over 10 bases. Unmatched junction bases numbered 6, after V lost 8 bases and J lost 3 bases. This CDR3 is 14 amino acids long. Germline V gene sequence: CDR1 MNHEY, CDR2 SVGAGI. The CDR3 DNA sequence: TGTGCCAGCGGACCGACAGGGGGCGACTATGGCTACACCTTC. Its translation is CASGPTGGDYGYTF.

J is TRBJ1-2 and V is TRBV5-6; D perhaps matches TRBD1 (6 bases). V lost 4 bases and J lost 0, with 16 bases in between. Germline V lookup: CDR1 SGHDT, CDR2 YYEEEE. The CDR3 is made up of 16 amino acids. The CDR3: CASSPRAGVTNYGYTF. The CDR3, as DNA: TGTGCCAGCAGCCCCCGGGCAGGGGTTACTAACTATGGCTACACCTTC.

This clone was counted many times. The V call is TRBV7-8, the J call TRBJ1-1; tentative D call: TRBD1 (5 bases). Germline assignment: CDR1 SGHVS and CDR2 FQNEAQ. Trimming took 7 bases from V and 0 from J, leaving 12 bases between them. The CDR3 extends over 14 amino acids. The CDR3 sequence is CASIPWGLNTEAFF. For the CDR3, the DNA is TGTGCCAGCATCCCTTGGGGCCTGAACACTGAAGCTTTCTTT.

The genes are TRBV9 and TRBJ2-7; 9 bases are a match to TRBD2. The CDR3 loop spans 14 amino acids. Germline trimming cut 4 bases from V and 3 bases from J; bases unmatched to any gene: 5. Per germline, CDR1 SGDLS and CDR2 YYNGEE. The CDR3 nucleotides read TGTGCCAGCAGCCGACTAGCGGCAAGCTACGAGCAGTACTTC. It yields the protein CASSRLAASYEQYF.

This clone was recorded once. The chain recombines TRBV9 with TRBJ2-2, with 9 bases lining up with TRBD2. Germline V gives CDR1 SGDLS, CDR2 YYNGEE. This CDR3 comprises 14 residues. J gave up 6 bases and V 4 bases, and 4 bases lay outside the gene matches. CDR3 protein: CASSLAGEAGELFF. The CDR3 nucleotides read TGTGCCAGCAGCTTAGCGGGAGAGGCCGGGGAGCTGTTTTTT.

V is TRBV7-2 and J is TRBJ2-7; D is perhaps TRBD1 (5 bases). The CDR3 spans 15 residues. The V gene's germline CDR1 is SGHTA and CDR2 FQGNSA. Trimming cost V 5 bases and J 2 bases, with 16 bases left between them. The CDR3 DNA follows: TGTGCCAGCAGCCCAGCCGGTCAAGGGGCCTACGAGCAGTACTTC. Its protein is CASSPAGQGAYEQYF.

This chain uses TRBV28 with TRBJ1-2; D not certain. V was shortened by 5 bases and J by 4 bases, with 11 bases between the two germline ends. Germline V lookup: CDR1 MDHEN, CDR2 SYDVKM. The CDR3 is 13 amino acids. The CDR3 bases are TGTGCCAGCAGTCCGACAACGGTCTATGGCTACACCTTC. Translation: CASSPTTVYGYTF.

The rearrangement joins TRBV6-5 to TRBJ2-3, with TRBD2 matching over 12 bases. Looked up from germline, CDR1 is MNHEY and CDR2 is SVGAGI. With V trimmed by 6 bases and J by 8 bases, 6 bases remained unmatched. CDR3 length: 14 residues. CDR3 sequence (DNA): TGTGCCAGCAGGACTAGCGGGGGAGGGGGTACGCAGTATTTT. Amino acid sequence: CASRTSGGGGTQYF.

The chain carries TRBV28 and TRBJ2-6; unclear D gene. The CDR3 spans 13 residues. Germline-derived CDR1 and CDR2 are MDHEN and SYDVKM. Trimming took off 6 bases at V and 0 bases at J, with 3 bases between the two ends. CDR3 in amino acids: CASSLSGANVLTF. The CDR3 nucleotides are TGTGCCAGCAGCCTCTCTGGGGCCAACGTCCTGACTTTC.

V is TRBV12-2 and J is TRBJ2-1; the table assigns TRBD2, which was not confirmed against the DNA. TRBV12-2 is a pseudogene. The CDR3 runs 21 residues. The CDR3 DNA follows: TGTGCAAGTCGCTTAGCGTGCGGGAGGGGGACTAGCGGTAGCTCCTACAATGAGCAGTTCTTC. It translates to CASRLACGRGTSGSSYNEQFF.

With regard to this clone: The same CDR3 also results from other DNA sequences found in this sample. The chain carries TRBV27 and TRBJ2-7, with TRBD1 identical over 10 bases. CDR1 and CDR2 from the germline V gene are MNHEY and SMNVEV (reference sequence). With V trimmed by 6 bases and J by 0 bases, 2 bases remained unmatched. The CDR3 has 14 amino acids. CDR3 DNA sequence: TGTGCCAGCAGGAGGACAGGGGGCTCCTACGAGCAGTACTTC. Amino acids: CASRRTGGSYEQYF.

This chain uses TRBV5-1 with TRBJ2-1, with D perhaps matching TRBD2 (6 bases). The CDR3 length is 15 residues. The ends were cut back, 2 bases at V and 8 bases at J, with 17 bases in the middle. Germline loops: CDR1 SGHRS, CDR2 YFSETQ. CDR3 DNA: TGCGCCAGCAGCTTTGGTGCGGGAAGGGAATATGAGCAGTTCTTC. Encoded protein: CASSFGAGREYEQFF.

This sequence joins TRBV2 and TRBJ1-5, with 9 nucleotides matching TRBD1. Germline-derived CDR1 and CDR2 are SNHLY and FYNNEI. The V segment lost 6 bases and the J segment 4 bases; nucleotides outside the gene matches: 13. This CDR3 has 17 amino acids. CDR3 in amino acids: CASSHNGTGKGNQPQHF. Written as DNA, the CDR3 is TGTGCCAGCAGCCACAACGGGACAGGGAAAGGAAATCAGCCCCAGCATTTT.

This chain connects TRBV13 to TRBJ1-1; D might be TRBD1 (5 bases). V shed 6 bases and J shed 3 bases, with 11 bases lying between them. Per the germline V gene, CDR1 is PRHDT and CDR2 is FYEKMQ (reference sequence). This CDR3 is 13 amino acids long. CDR3 sequence: CASSRRQHTEAFF. In nucleotides, the CDR3 is TGTGCCAGCAGTCGGAGACAGCACACTGAAGCTTTCTTT.

This clone was counted a few times. This chain joins TRBV7-2 and TRBJ1-2; the D is unclear. The CDR3 spans 18 residues. V was cut by 2 bases and J by 7 bases, with 26 bases left in between. CDR1 and CDR2 (germline): SGHTA, FQGNSA. CDR3 in amino acids: CASSLMERRLMARLGYTF. The CDR3 nucleotides read TGTGCCAGCAGCTTAATGGAGAGACGATTAATGGCTCGACTTGGCTACACCTTC. Supplemented by reference TRBV7-2 and TRBJ1-2, the full variable domain reads GAGVSQSPSNKVTEKGKDVELRCDPISGHTALYWYRQSLGQGLEFLIYFQGNSAPDKSGLPSDRFSAERTGGSVSTLTIQRTQQEDSAVYLCASSLMERRLMARLGYTFGSGTRLTVV.

This clone was seen a handful of times. This sequence joins TRBV3-1 (or the pseudogene TRBV3-2) and TRBJ1-5; 7 nucleotides agree with TRBD1. This CDR3 contains 16 residues. Trimming took 1 base from V and 2 from J; bases not matched to a gene: 5. Germline V gives CDR1 LGHDT, CDR2 YNNKEL (reference sequence). The CDR3 loop reads CASSQGVGGGNQPQHF. DNA of the CDR3: TGTGCCAGCAGCCAAGGGGTAGGGGGCGGCAATCAGCCCCAGCATTTT.

The CDR3 nucleotides are TGTGCCAGCAGTCCCCCGGGGACAAATAACTATGGCTACACCTTC. Protein product: CASSPPGTNNYGYTF. This rearrangement joins TRBV28 to TRBJ1-2, with D maybe TRBD1 (6 bases). Trimming took off 5 bases at V and 1 base at J, with 14 bases between the two ends. The germline V gene has CDR1 MDHEN and CDR2 SYDVKM. This CDR3 has 15 residues.

The V call is TRBV5-4, the J call TRBJ2-1; TRBD2 is a possible D gene (6 bases). CDR3 size: 15 residues. Germline lookup yields CDR1 SGHNT and CDR2 YYREEE (reference sequence). Trimming took off 0 bases at V and 8 bases at J, with 15 bases between the two ends. In nucleotides, the CDR3 is TGTGCCAGCAGCTTGGATTGGCAGGGAGGCGATGAGCAGTTCTTC. It is translated as CASSLDWQGGDEQFF. Using reference TRBV5-4 and TRBJ2-1 for the parts outside the CDR3, the full variable domain is ETGVTQSPTHLIKTRGQQVTLRCSSQSGHNTVSWYQQALGQGPQFIFQYYREEENGRGNFPPRFSGLQFPNYSSELNVNALELDDSALYLCASSLDWQGGDEQFFGPGTRLTVL.

The chain links TRBV7-2 to TRBJ2-7; TRBD1 agrees at 7 bases. Trimming at V came to 5 bases and at J to 4 bases, leaving 2 bases not matched to a gene. Germline V lookup: CDR1 SGHTA, CDR2 FQGNSA. The CDR3 is 12 amino acids. In nucleotides, the CDR3 is TGTGCCAGCAGCGTACAGGGGTACGAGCAGTACTTC. It codes for CASSVQGYEQYF.

The V call is TRBV7-2, the J call TRBJ2-7; D ambiguous. The CDR3 totals 14 residues. Germline CDR1 reads SGHTA; CDR2 reads FQGNSA. Trimming took off 4 bases at V and 3 bases at J, with 13 bases between the two ends. In nucleotides, the CDR3 is TGTGCCAGCAGCTCTTCGGTTGAGGTCTACGAGCAGTACTTC. This sequence encodes CASSSSVEVYEQYF.

The chain recombines TRBV30 with TRBJ2-2; D may be TRBD2 (5 bases). The CDR3 runs to 15 residues. The germline CDR1 and CDR2 sequences are GTSNPN and SVGIG (reference sequence). With 5 bases removed from V and 4 bases from J, the gap between germline ends came to 17 bases. The CDR3 loop is CAWLKMDSSTGELFF. The CDR3, as DNA: TGTGCCTGGCTAAAGATGGACTCATCCACCGGGGAGCTGTTTTTT.

The chain carries TRBV21-1 and TRBJ2-3; the table's D call, TRBD1, was not checked against the DNA. TRBV21-1 is marked as a pseudogene. CDR3 length: 14 amino acids. CDR3 amino acids: CASSNQGCTDTQYF. In DNA, the CDR3 is TGTGCCAGCAGCAATCAGGGGTGCACAGATACGCAGTATTTT.

The rearrangement joins TRBV13 to TRBJ2-3; weak D call: TRBD2 (6 bases). The V and J ends lost 5 bases and 0 bases respectively, with 15 bases between them. The germline gives CDR1 PRHDT, CDR2 FYEKMQ (reference sequence). The CDR3 is 16 residues long. CDR3 region: CASSPRRGPSTDTQYF. The CDR3 DNA follows: TGTGCCAGCAGCCCCCGGAGGGGCCCTAGCACAGATACGCAGTATTTT.